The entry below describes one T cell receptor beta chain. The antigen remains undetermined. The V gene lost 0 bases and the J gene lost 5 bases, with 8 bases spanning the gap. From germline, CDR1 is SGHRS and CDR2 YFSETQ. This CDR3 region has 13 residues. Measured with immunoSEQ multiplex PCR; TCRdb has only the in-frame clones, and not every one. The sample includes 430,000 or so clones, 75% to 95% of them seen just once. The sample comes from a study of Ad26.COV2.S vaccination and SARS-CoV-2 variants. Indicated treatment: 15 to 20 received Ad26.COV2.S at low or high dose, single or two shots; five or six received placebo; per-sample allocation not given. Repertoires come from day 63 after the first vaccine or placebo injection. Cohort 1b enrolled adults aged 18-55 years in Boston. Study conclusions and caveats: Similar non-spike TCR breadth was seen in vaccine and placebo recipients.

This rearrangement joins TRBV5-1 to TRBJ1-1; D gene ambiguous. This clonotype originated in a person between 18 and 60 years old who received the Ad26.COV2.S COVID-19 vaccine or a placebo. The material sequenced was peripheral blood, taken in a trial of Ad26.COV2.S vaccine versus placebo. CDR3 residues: CASSLEFGTEAFF. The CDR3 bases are TGCGCCAGCAGCTTGGAATTTGGTACTGAAGCTTTCTTT.